The 15 T cell receptor beta chains listed next were all sequenced from one sample in a study of blood T cell repertoires in COVID-19. Repertoires were generated with immunoSEQ multiplex PCR, while TCRdb's copy carries only in-frame clones and drops some. The sample yields a few hundred thousand clones, 92% seen once. The sequenced sample was PBMCs or T cells enriched from blood (not recorded which). The receptors stem from a woman aged 30 to 39 who had recovered from COVID-19.

The V call is TRBV2, the J call TRBJ2-5; D gene ambiguous. Trimming removed 7 bases at V and 9 bases at J, with 21 bases between. Germline CDR1 reads SNHLY; CDR2 reads FYNNEI. The length of the CDR3 is 14 residues. The CDR3, as DNA: TGTGCCAGCAATCCCCTCGAGACACTTCGGCCCCAGTACTTC. Protein product: CASNPLETLRPQYF.

The chain combines TRBV9 with TRBJ2-7; no definite D call. The V end was cut by 3 bases, the J end by 5 bases, with 18 bases between. Germline loops: CDR1 SGDLS, CDR2 YYNGEE. CDR3 size: 15 residues. As DNA, the CDR3 is TGTGCCAGCAGCGCCCTATCGACTCCATCGGACGAGCAGTACTTC. Translated, it gives CASSALSTPSDEQYF.

The chain links TRBV6-5 to TRBJ1-5, with 7 positions matching TRBD1. J gave up 5 bases and V 6 bases, and 10 bases lay outside the gene matches. CDR1 is MNHEY and CDR2 is SVGAGI in the germline V gene. This CDR3 has 15 amino acids. The CDR3 reads CASRGGRQGDQPQHF. CDR3 bases: TGTGCCAGCAGGGGAGGACGACAGGGTGATCAGCCCCAGCATTTT.

In the case of this clone: Germline and junction disagree at one end, which may indicate a read error. The chain carries TRBV18 and TRBJ1-1; D is ambiguous. The CDR3 spans 15 residues. Germline V CDR1 and CDR2: KGHSH, LQKENI. The CDR3, as DNA: TGTGCCAGCTCCCCACTCGAGTGGGCGAACACTGAAGCTTTCTTT. Residues: CASSPLEWANTEAFF.

The chain joins TRBV19 to TRBJ2-7; D possibly corresponds to TRBD2 (6 bases). Trimming shortened V by 6 bases and J by 6 bases, and 33 bases separated the two germline ends. The CDR3 spans 19 residues. Germline V gives CDR1 LNHDA, CDR2 SQIVND (reference sequence). As DNA, the CDR3 is TGTGCCAGTAGCACGAGACTAGACTCGTCCCCATACGAGCAGGCCGAGCAGTACTTC. Encoded protein: CASSTRLDSSPYEQAEQYF.

The chain joins TRBV6-5 to TRBJ1-6; no clear D gene. Trimming shortened V by 7 bases and J by 7 bases, and 11 bases separated the two germline ends. The CDR3 is made up of 13 amino acids. Per the germline V gene, CDR1 is MNHEY and CDR2 is SVGAGI. This chain's CDR3 is CASTTNKNSPLHF. CDR3 DNA sequence: TGTGCCAGCACGACAAACAAGAATTCACCCCTCCACTTT.

The gene calls are TRBV19 and TRBJ1-3; weak D call: TRBD1 (6 bases). The germline V and J ends were trimmed by 4 bases and 0 bases, with 10 bases remaining between them. Germline V CDR1 and CDR2: LNHDA, SQIVND (reference sequence). The CDR3 spans 15 residues. The CDR3 reads CASSTGVRSGNTIYF. For the CDR3, the DNA is TGTGCCAGTAGTACAGGGGTCCGCTCTGGAAACACCATATATTTT.

The chain links TRBV3-1 (or the pseudogene TRBV3-2) to TRBJ1-2; TRBD1 might be the D (5 bases). From germline, CDR1 is LGHDT and CDR2 YNNKEL (reference sequence). The CDR3 runs 12 residues. Trimming shortened V by 6 bases and J by 3 bases, and 8 bases separated the two germline ends. The CDR3 region has the DNA TGTGCCAGCAGTCGGGGGGACTATGGCTACACCTTC. Protein: CASSRGDYGYTF.

The gene calls are TRBV14 and TRBJ1-6; the D gene is possibly TRBD1 (6 bases). The CDR3 is made up of 15 amino acids. The V end was cut by 3 bases, the J end by 9 bases, with 15 bases between. Germline CDR1 and CDR2: SGHDN and FVKESK. Here the CDR3 reads CASSHRTERGSPLHF. Written as DNA, the CDR3 is TGTGCCAGCAGCCACAGGACAGAGAGGGGTTCACCCCTCCACTTT.

V and J are TRBV19 and TRBJ2-7; the D gene is possibly TRBD2 (6 bases). The V and J ends lost 5 bases and 2 bases respectively, with 10 bases between them. The CDR3 consists of 13 residues. CDR1 and CDR2 (germline): LNHDA, SQIVND (reference sequence). CDR3 in DNA: TGTGCCAGTAGTGCGGGGTCTCCCTACGAGCAGTACTTC. Residues: CASSAGSPYEQYF.

The genes are TRBV28 and TRBJ1-5; 8 positions agree with TRBD1. After removal of 4 bases from V and 4 bases from J, the junction contained 3 bases not matched to a gene. This CDR3 region has 14 residues. From germline, CDR1 is MDHEN and CDR2 SYDVKM. The CDR3: CASSWTGTNQPQHF. The CDR3, as DNA: TGTGCCAGCAGTTGGACAGGGACAAATCAGCCCCAGCATTTT.

The V gene is TRBV27, the J gene TRBJ2-7; 9 positions agree with TRBD1. The CDR3 is 14 residues long. Per germline, CDR1 MNHEY and CDR2 SMNVEV (reference sequence). V gave up 5 bases and J gave up 5 bases; unmatched junction bases: 7. This CDR3 is CASSTGQGFDEQYF. Here the CDR3 DNA reads TGTGCCAGCAGTACGGGACAGGGTTTTGACGAGCAGTACTTC.

The chain combines TRBV12-3 or TRBV12-4 with TRBJ1-1; the D gene is possibly TRBD1 (6 bases). The CDR3 runs 13 residues. V lost 5 bases, J lost 3 bases, and 10 bases lay in between. CDR3 sequence reads: CASSTGLDTEAFF. The CDR3 DNA sequence: TGTGCCAGCAGTACAGGGTTGGACACTGAAGCTTTCTTT.

J is TRBJ2-1 and V is TRBV24-1; D perhaps matches TRBD2 (5 bases). Per the germline V gene, CDR1 is KGHDR and CDR2 is SFDVKD. Trimming pared 3 bases from V and 6 bases from J, leaving 17 bases between. The CDR3 has 16 amino acids. CDR3 protein: CATSDTTRRMTNEQFF. The CDR3 region has the DNA TGTGCCACCAGTGATACGACCAGGAGGATGACCAATGAGCAGTTCTTC.

This chain uses TRBV18 with TRBJ2-1, with 8 bases that match TRBD1. The V and J ends lost 3 bases and 9 bases, in that order; junction bases with no gene match: 10. The CDR3 has 15 residues. Germline V gene sequence: CDR1 KGHSH, CDR2 LQKENI. For the CDR3, the DNA is TGTGCCAGCTCACCGGACAGGGCGGCAGCGACTGAGCAGTTCTTC. This sequence encodes CASSPDRAAATEQFF.